This TCR beta chain was obtained from a study of cytomegalovirus exposure and HLA in healthy donors. At the level of the study: As released early, the data held some 80 million unique TCRs from HLA-typed donors. Study-wide results and caveats: Most TCR beta V segments were productive about 90% or about 30% of the time in an earlier analysis. A classifier reportedly called cytomegalovirus status with high sensitivity and specificity.

About this clone: Its antigen is unidentified.

60 Vbeta and 13 Jbeta primers were used in PCR. Profiled with immunoSEQ multiplex PCR; TCRdb holds only in-frame clones, not every one. The sample lists approximately 220,000 clones, roughly 82% occurring once. Nominally healthy donors were sampled, though unrecorded immune exposures were likely. Germline V lookup: CDR1 SGDLS, CDR2 YYNGEE. The CDR3 is made up of 14 amino acids. V was shortened by 0 bases and J by 10 bases, with 16 bases between the two germline ends. The receptor was derived from a man between 35 and 55 years old in good health and CMV-seropositive. V usage is TRBV9 and J usage is TRBJ1-1; D is ambiguous. Specimen: PBMCs. CDR3 residues: CASSVVTLEEGAFF. As DNA, the CDR3 is TGTGCCAGCAGCGTAGTCACACTGGAAGAGGGAGCTTTCTTT. The variable domain in full, completed from reference TRBV9 and TRBJ1-1, reads DSGVTQTPKHLITATGQRVTLRCSPRSGDLSVYWYQQSLDQGLQFLIQYYNGEERAKGNILERFSAQQFPDLHSELNLSSLELGDSALYFCASSVVTLEEGAFFGQGTRLTVV.